Below, 4 T cell receptor beta chains from the same sample are listed, as sequenced in a study of T cells after yellow fever vaccination. Using its own MiXCR run on the 5' RACE reads, TCRdb lists one record per CDR3 protein. The data contain approximately 180,000 distinct CDR3 sequences, 5.5% to 8% of them singletons. The sequencing here drew on CD4+ T cells sorted from PBMCs, taken on the day of the first yellow fever vaccination. Receptors were obtained from a man between 18 and 35 years old who received the YFV17D yellow fever vaccine.

This clonotype was detected a few times. This chain connects TRBV4-1 to TRBJ2-5; maybe TRBD1 (6 bases). The germline gives CDR1 MGHRA, CDR2 YSYEKL. Trimming removed 4 bases at V and 2 bases at J, with 11 bases between. The CDR3 loop spans 14 amino acids. CDR3 nucleotide sequence: TGCGCCAGCAGCCTTACAGGGAGTCAAGAGACCCAGTACTTC. Translating gives CASSLTGSQETQYF.

There are many counts of this clonotype. This chain uses TRBV10-2 with TRBJ2-2, with TRBD2 as a possible D gene (5 bases). Trimming stripped 8 bases from V and 0 bases from J, with 7 bases between. CDR1 WSHSY and CDR2 SAAADI come from the germline V gene. This CDR3 comprises 13 residues. The CDR3 is CASETTNTGELFF. The CDR3, as DNA: TGCGCCAGCGAGACTACGAACACCGGGGAGCTGTTTTTT.

This clonotype was seen more than once but under ten times. V gene TRBV18 combines with J gene TRBJ1-4; D gene ambiguous. The ends were cut back, 3 bases at V and 1 base at J, with 9 bases in the middle. Germline V lookup: CDR1 KGHSH, CDR2 LQKENI. This CDR3 region has 15 residues. The CDR3 region has the DNA TGTGCCAGCTCACCCCGAGCAGTAACTAATGAAAAACTGTTTTTT. It yields the protein CASSPRAVTNEKLFF.

The rearrangement uses TRBV19 and TRBJ2-5; TRBD1 is a possible D gene (5 bases). CDR3 length equals 13 residues. Germline-derived CDR1 and CDR2 are LNHDA and SQIVND (reference sequence). V lost 5 bases, J lost 6 bases, and 13 bases lay in between. CDR3 sequence: CASSSSGLKTQYF. As DNA, the CDR3 is TGTGCCAGTAGTTCCTCAGGGTTGAAGACCCAGTACTTC.